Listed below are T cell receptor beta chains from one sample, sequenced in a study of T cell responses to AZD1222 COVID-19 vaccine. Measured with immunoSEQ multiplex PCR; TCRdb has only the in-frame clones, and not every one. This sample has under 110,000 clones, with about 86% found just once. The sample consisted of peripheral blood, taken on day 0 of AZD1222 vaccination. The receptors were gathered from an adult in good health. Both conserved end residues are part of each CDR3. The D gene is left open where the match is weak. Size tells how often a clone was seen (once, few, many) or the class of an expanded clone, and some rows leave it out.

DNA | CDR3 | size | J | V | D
TGCGCCAGCAGCCAAGAAGGCACAGGTTCCTACGAGCAGTACTTC | CASSQEGTGSYEQYF | - | TRBJ2-7 | TRBV4-1 | -
TGTGCCAGCAGCGGGGACAGCTTTTCTTACTACGAGCAGTACTTC | CASSGDSFSYYEQYF | - | TRBJ2-7 | TRBV2 | TRBD1
TGTGCCAGCAGCCAAGATGGTCAGAAAGGTAGCAATCAGCCCCAGCATTTT | CASSQDGQKGSNQPQHF | - | TRBJ1-5 | TRBV3-1/TRBV3-2 | -
TGCGCCAGCAGCTCAACTAGCGGGAGCGTCGAGCAGTACTTC | CASSSTSGSVEQYF | - | TRBJ2-7 | TRBV5-1 | TRBD2
TGTGCCAACGGCGACGGAACTAAAGCCTACGAGCAGTACTTC | CANGDGTKAYEQYF | - | TRBJ2-7 | TRBV10-3 | -
TGTGCCAGCAGTTTGGTCGATCAAGAGACCCAGTACTTC | CASSLVDQETQYF | - | TRBJ2-5 | TRBV27 | -
TGTGCCAGCAGCCATCCTATAAGAGTACAACGAGAGACCCAGTACTTC | CASSHPIRVQRETQYF | - | TRBJ2-5 | TRBV7-8 | -
TGTGCCAGCAGTGGAATCACAGGTCCCACTGAAGCTTTCTTT | CASSGITGPTEAFF | - | TRBJ1-1 | TRBV28 | -
TGTGCCAGCAGCGCTCTGGGGGGCGGCAATCAGCCCCAGCATTTT | CASSALGGGNQPQHF | - | TRBJ1-5 | TRBV9 | -
TGTGCCAGCTCACCGAACGGGTCTAACGAAAAACTGTTTTTT | CASSPNGSNEKLFF | - | TRBJ1-4 | TRBV18 | -
TGTGCCAGCTCACCACCGGGACAGGGGACGGGGCTTAGCAATCAGCCCCAGCATTTT | CASSPPGQGTGLSNQPQHF | - | TRBJ1-5 | TRBV18 | TRBD1
TGTGCCAGCAGCGCGGCGGGTGGCGCATACGAGCAGTACTTC | CASSAAGGAYEQYF | - | TRBJ2-7 | TRBV9 | -
TGTGCCAGCAGTACTCAACAGGGAAGGACTGAAGCTTTCTTT | CASSTQQGRTEAFF | - | TRBJ1-1 | TRBV6-2/TRBV6-3 | -
TGTGCCAGCAGTTCCCACTGGACAGGCGCCTACGAGCAGTACTTC | CASSSHWTGAYEQYF | - | TRBJ2-7 | TRBV6-5 | TRBD1
TGTGCCAGCAGCTCCCGTGCCGGCTACACCTTC | CASSSRAGYTF | - | TRBJ1-2 | TRBV9 | -
TGTGCCAGCAGCCTAAGAGAGGCTTATGGCTACACCTTC | CASSLREAYGYTF | - | TRBJ1-2 | TRBV28 | -
TGTGCCAGTAGTATAGCAGGGCGGATTGAAGCTTTCTTT | CASSIAGRIEAFF | - | TRBJ1-1 | TRBV19 | -
TGTGCCAGCAGCAAACAGGGCCCTGAAAAACTGTTTTTT | CASSKQGPEKLFF | - | TRBJ1-4 | TRBV21-1 | -
TGTGCCAGCAGCCAAAGGACTAGCGGGAGGTACGAGCAGTACTTC | CASSQRTSGRYEQYF | few | TRBJ2-7 | TRBV3-1/TRBV3-2 | TRBD2
TGTGCCAGCAGTAGGGCGTATGGCTACACCTTC | CASSRAYGYTF | - | TRBJ1-2 | TRBV2 | -
TGCGCCAGCAGCCCCATCAGGGGCTCCGAAGCTTTCTTT | CASSPIRGSEAFF | - | TRBJ1-1 | TRBV4-3 | -
TGTGCCAGCAGCTTGAGGGCGAGAACTAACAATGAGCAGTTCTTC | CASSLRARTNNEQFF | - | TRBJ2-1 | TRBV5-8 | -
TGCAGCGTTGATCGGGGACACCCTGAAGCTTTCTTT | CSVDRGHPEAFF | - | TRBJ1-1 | TRBV29-1 | -
TGCAGTGCTAGAGTGGCCACTGAAGCTTTCTTT | CSARVATEAFF | once | TRBJ1-1 | TRBV20-1 | -
TGTGCCAGCAGCCCGCAGACAGGGGCCCACGAGCAGTACTTC | CASSPQTGAHEQYF | - | TRBJ2-7 | TRBV7-9 | TRBD1
TGTGCCAGCAGCCAAGATCACGAGGGATTCGATCAGCCCCAGCATTTT | CASSQDHEGFDQPQHF | - | TRBJ1-5 | TRBV3-1/TRBV3-2 | -
TGTGCCAGCAGTCTGGACAGGGGAAGCGAGCAGTACTTC | CASSLDRGSEQYF | - | TRBJ2-7 | TRBV3-1/TRBV3-2 | TRBD1
TGTGCCAGCAGCCAAGAGTTGGCTAGCGGGTACAATGAGCAGTTCTTC | CASSQELASGYNEQFF | - | TRBJ2-1 | TRBV14 | TRBD2
TGTGCCAGCAGTTTTACAGGGGCGAGTTCACCCCTCCACTTT | CASSFTGASSPLHF | - | TRBJ1-6 | TRBV28 | TRBD1
TGCGCCAGCAGCTTGCGGCAGGGGGACACTGAAGCTTTCTTT | CASSLRQGDTEAFF | - | TRBJ1-1 | TRBV5-1 | TRBD1
TGTGCCAGCAGCTTAAGTACTAGCGGGAGGAAGACCCAGTACTTC | CASSLSTSGRKTQYF | - | TRBJ2-5 | TRBV7-9 | TRBD2
TGTGCCAGCAGTTCGTTTTATGGAAGGAGGCAGACTCACTACGAGCAGTACTTC | CASSSFYGRRQTHYEQYF | few | TRBJ2-7 | TRBV27 | -
TGCGCCAGCAGCCAAGGCACAACCTCTGGAAACACCATATATTTT | CASSQGTTSGNTIYF | - | TRBJ1-3 | TRBV4-3 | -
TGTGCCTGGGCCCTGACAAACACCATATATTTT | CAWALTNTIYF | - | TRBJ1-3 | TRBV30 | -
TGTGCCTGGAGTCCGGGACCGCATGAAGCTTTCTTT | CAWSPGPHEAFF | - | TRBJ1-1 | TRBV30 | -
TGTGCCAGCAGTTTTGTGGCAGGCACAGATACGCAGTATTTT | CASSFVAGTDTQYF | - | TRBJ2-3 | TRBV28 | -
TGTGCCAGCAGTGATCTTAGCGGGAGGGGGTTCTTC | CASSDLSGRGFF | - | TRBJ2-1 | TRBV25-1 | TRBD2
TGTGCCTGGAGTAGGGACGTGACAGATACGCAGTATTTT | CAWSRDVTDTQYF | - | TRBJ2-3 | TRBV30 | -
TGTGCCAGCAGCTTAGCGATAGCTGGACTAGCGGGGAACTACGAGCAGTACTTC | CASSLAIAGLAGNYEQYF | - | TRBJ2-7 | TRBV7-2 | TRBD2
TGCAGCGTTGAGGTCGGGAGGGCCTACAATGAGCAGTTCTTC | CSVEVGRAYNEQFF | - | TRBJ2-1 | TRBV29-1 | TRBD2
TGTGCCTGGGAGCCCGGGACAGGTTATCAGCCCCAGCATTTT | CAWEPGTGYQPQHF | - | TRBJ1-5 | TRBV30 | TRBD1
TGTGCCAGCAGCCCGCCTGGGGGGCAAGACGCTTTCTTT | CASSPPGGQDAFF | - | TRBJ1-1 | TRBV6-5 | -
TGCAGTGCACCTCTTGGAACTGAAGCTTTCTTT | CSAPLGTEAFF | - | TRBJ1-1 | TRBV20-1 | -
TGTGCCAGCAGTTACCGACTAGCGGGGGACTACAATGAGCAGTTCTTC | CASSYRLAGDYNEQFF | - | TRBJ2-1 | TRBV6-2/TRBV6-3 | TRBD2
TGTGCCAGCAGAGGCAGGGACAGGGGGACGGACTATGGCTACACCTTC | CASRGRDRGTDYGYTF | - | TRBJ1-2 | TRBV2 | TRBD1
TGTGCCAGTAGTCCCGGGACAGGGGCTCACCAGCCCCAGCATTTT | CASSPGTGAHQPQHF | - | TRBJ1-5 | TRBV19 | TRBD1
TGTGCCAGCAGTTACTCTTCAGGGGCCTACGAGCAGTACTTC | CASSYSSGAYEQYF | - | TRBJ2-7 | TRBV6-2/TRBV6-3 | -
TGTGCCACCAGCAGGACTCTGACCGGGGCTGGGGCCAACGTCCTGACTTTC | CATSRTLTGAGANVLTF | - | TRBJ2-6 | TRBV15 | -